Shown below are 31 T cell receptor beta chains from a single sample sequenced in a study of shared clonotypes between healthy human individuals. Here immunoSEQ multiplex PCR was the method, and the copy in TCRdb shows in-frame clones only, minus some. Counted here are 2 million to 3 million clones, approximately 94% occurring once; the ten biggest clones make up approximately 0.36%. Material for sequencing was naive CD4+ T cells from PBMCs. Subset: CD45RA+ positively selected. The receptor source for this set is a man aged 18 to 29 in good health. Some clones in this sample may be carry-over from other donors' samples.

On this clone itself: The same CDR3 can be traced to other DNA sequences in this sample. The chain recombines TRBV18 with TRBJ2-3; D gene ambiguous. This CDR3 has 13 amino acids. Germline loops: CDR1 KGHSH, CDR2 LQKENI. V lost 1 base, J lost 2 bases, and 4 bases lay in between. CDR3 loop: CASSPLVTDTQYF. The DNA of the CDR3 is TGTGCCAGCTCACCACTGGTCACAGATACGCAGTATTTT.

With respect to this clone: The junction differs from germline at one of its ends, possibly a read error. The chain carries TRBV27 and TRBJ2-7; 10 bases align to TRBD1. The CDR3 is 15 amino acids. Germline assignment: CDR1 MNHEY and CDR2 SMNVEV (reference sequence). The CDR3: CASSRSRDRGGVWNF. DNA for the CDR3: TGTGCCAGCAGTAGATCCCGGGACAGGGGTGGAGTGTGGAACTTC.

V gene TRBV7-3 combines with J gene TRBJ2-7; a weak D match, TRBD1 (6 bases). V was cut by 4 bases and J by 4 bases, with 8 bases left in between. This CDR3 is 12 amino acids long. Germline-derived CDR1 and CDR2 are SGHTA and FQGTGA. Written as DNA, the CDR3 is TGTGCCAGCAGCTCGACAGGATACGAGCAGTACTTC. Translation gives CASSSTGYEQYF.

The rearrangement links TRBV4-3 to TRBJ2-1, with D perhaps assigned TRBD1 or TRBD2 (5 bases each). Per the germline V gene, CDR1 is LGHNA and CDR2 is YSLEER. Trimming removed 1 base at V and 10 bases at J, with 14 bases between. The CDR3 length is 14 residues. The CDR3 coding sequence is TGCGCCAGCAGCCAAGTTACCGGGACGGAGGAGCAGTTCTTC. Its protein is CASSQVTGTEEQFF.

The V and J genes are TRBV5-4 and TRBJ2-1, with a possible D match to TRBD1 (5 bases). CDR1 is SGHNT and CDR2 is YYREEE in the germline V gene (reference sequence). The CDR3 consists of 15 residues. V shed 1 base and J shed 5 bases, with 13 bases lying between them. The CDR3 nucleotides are TGTGCCAGCAGCTTGAACCAGGGTAGGAACAATGAGCAGTTCTTC. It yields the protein CASSLNQGRNNEQFF.

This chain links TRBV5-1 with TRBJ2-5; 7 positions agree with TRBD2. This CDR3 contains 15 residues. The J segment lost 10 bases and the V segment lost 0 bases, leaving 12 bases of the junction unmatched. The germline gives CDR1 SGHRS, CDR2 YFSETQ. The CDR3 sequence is CASSLETGGAGVQYF. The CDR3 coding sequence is TGCGCCAGCAGCTTGGAAACGGGAGGCGCCGGGGTCCAGTACTTC.

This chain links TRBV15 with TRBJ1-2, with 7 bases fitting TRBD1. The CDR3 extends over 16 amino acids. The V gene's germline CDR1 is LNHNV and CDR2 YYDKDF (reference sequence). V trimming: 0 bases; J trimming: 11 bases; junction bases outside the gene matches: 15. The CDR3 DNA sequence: TGTGCCACCAGCAGAGATATGGTGGGGGCAGGGGGACTTTACACCTTC. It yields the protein CATSRDMVGAGGLYTF. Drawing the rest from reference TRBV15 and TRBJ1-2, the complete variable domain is DAMVIQNPRYQVTQFGKPVTLSCSQTLNHNVMYWYQQKSSQAPKLLFHYYDKDFNNEADTPDNFQSRRPNTSFCFLDIRSPGLGDTAMYLCATSRDMVGAGGLYTFGSGTRLTVV.

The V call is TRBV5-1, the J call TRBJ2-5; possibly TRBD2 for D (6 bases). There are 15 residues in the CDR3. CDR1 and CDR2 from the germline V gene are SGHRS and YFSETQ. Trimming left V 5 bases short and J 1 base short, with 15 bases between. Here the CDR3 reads CASRTTPSAQETQYF. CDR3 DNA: TGCGCCAGCAGAACTACCCCTAGCGCCCAAGAGACCCAGTACTTC.

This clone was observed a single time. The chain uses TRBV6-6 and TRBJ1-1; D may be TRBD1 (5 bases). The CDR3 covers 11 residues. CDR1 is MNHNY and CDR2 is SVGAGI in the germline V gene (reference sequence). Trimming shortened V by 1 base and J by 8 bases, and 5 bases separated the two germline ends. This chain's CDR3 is CASSYYREAFF. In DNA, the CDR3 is TGTGCCAGCAGTTACTACAGGGAAGCTTTCTTT.

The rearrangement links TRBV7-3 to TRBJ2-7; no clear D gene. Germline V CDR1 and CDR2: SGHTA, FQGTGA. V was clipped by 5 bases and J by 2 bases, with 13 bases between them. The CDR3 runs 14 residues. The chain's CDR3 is CASSLWEPAYEQYF. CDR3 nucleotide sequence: TGTGCCAGCAGCCTATGGGAACCGGCCTACGAGCAGTACTTC.

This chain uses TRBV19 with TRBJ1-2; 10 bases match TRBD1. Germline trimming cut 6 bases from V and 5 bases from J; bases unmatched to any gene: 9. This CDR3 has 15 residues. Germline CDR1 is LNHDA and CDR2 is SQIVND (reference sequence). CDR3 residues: CASRDPGQGSYGYTF. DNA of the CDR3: TGTGCCAGTAGGGACCCGGGACAGGGGAGTTATGGCTACACCTTC.

The CDR3 here is CASSQRQNSYEQYF. CDR3 sequence (DNA): TGCGCCAGCAGCCAACGACAGAACTCCTACGAGCAGTACTTC. The J gene is TRBJ2-7, the V gene TRBV5-1; tentative D call: TRBD1 (5 bases). Trimming left V 4 bases short and J 0 bases short, with 11 bases between. The CDR3 is 14 amino acids. The germline V gene encodes CDR1 SGHRS and CDR2 YFSETQ.

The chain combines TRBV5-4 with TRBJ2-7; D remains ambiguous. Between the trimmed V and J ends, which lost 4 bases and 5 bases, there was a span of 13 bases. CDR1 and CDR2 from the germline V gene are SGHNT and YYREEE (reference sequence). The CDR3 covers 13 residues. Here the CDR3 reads CASSGEGPDEQYF. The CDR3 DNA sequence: TGTGCCAGCAGCGGGGAAGGTCCCGACGAGCAGTACTTC.

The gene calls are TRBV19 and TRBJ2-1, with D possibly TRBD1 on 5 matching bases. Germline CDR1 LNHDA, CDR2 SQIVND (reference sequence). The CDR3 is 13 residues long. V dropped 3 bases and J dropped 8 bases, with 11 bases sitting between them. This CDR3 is CASSIRLGDEQFF. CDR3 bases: TGTGCCAGTAGTATTCGCTTAGGGGATGAGCAGTTCTTC.

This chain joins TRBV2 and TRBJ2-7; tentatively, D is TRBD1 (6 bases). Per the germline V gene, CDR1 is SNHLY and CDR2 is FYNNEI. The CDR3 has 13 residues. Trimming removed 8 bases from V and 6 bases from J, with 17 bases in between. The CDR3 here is CASGGQLRAEQYF. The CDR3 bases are TGTGCCAGCGGCGGACAGTTGAGGGCCGAGCAGTACTTC.

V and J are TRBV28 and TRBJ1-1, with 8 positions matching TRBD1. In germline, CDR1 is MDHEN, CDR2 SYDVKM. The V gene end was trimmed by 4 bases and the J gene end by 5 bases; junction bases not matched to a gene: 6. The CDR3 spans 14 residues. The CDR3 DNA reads TGTGCCAGCAGTTGGCCAGGGGGCTGGACTGAAGCTTTCTTT. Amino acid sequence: CASSWPGGWTEAFF.

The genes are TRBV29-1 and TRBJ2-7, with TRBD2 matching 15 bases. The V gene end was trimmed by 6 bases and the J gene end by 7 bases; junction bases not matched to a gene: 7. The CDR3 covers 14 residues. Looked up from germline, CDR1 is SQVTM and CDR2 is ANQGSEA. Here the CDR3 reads CSVVKGLAGGEQYF. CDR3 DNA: TGCAGCGTCGTGAAGGGACTAGCGGGAGGTGAGCAGTACTTC.

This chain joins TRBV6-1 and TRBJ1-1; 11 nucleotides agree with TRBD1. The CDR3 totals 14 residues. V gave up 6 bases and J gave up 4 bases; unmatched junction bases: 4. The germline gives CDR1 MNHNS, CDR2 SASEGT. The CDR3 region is CASRDRGLGTEAFF. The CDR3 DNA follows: TGTGCCAGCAGGGACAGGGGGCTGGGCACTGAAGCTTTCTTT.

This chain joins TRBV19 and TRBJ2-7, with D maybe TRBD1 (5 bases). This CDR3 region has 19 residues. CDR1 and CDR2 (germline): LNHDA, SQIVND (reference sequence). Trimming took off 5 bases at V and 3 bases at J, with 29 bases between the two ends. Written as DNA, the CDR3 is TGTGCCAGTAGTCCCCGACAGTACCACGGTTCGCTTCATAACTACGAGCAGTACTTC. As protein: CASSPRQYHGSLHNYEQYF.

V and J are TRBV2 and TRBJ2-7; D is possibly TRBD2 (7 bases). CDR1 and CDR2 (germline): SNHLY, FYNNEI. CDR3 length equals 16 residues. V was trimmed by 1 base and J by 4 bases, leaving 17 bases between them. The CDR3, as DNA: TGTGCCAGCAGTGAAGGTTGGGGAGGGGGAAAGTACGAGCAGTACTTC. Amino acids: CASSEGWGGGKYEQYF.

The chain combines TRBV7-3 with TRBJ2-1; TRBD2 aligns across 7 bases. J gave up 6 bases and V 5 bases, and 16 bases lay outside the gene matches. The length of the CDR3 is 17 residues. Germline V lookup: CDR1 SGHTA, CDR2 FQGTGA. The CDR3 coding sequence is TGTGCCAGCAGCCCCGTCGCTTATGGGGGAGGGCCCAATGAGCAGTTCTTC. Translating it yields CASSPVAYGGGPNEQFF.

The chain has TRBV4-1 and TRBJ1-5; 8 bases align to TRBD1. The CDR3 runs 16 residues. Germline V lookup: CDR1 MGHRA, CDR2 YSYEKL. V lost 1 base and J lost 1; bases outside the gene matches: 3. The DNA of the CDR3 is TGCGCCAGCAGCCAAGTAGGACAGGGAAGCAATCAGCCCCAGCATTTT. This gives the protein CASSQVGQGSNQPQHF.

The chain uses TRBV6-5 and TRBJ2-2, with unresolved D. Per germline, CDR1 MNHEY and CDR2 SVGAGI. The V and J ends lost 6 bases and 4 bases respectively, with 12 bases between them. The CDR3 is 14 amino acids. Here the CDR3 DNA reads TGTGCCAGCAGAGATAGTCTTGCCACCGGGGAGCTGTTTTTT. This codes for CASRDSLATGELFF.

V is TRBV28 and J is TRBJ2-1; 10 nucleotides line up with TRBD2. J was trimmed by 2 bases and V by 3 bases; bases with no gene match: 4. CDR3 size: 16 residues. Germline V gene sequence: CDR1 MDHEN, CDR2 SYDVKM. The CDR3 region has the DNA TGTGCCAGCAGTTTCCCTCTAGCGGGAGCCTACAATGAGCAGTTCTTC. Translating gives CASSFPLAGAYNEQFF.

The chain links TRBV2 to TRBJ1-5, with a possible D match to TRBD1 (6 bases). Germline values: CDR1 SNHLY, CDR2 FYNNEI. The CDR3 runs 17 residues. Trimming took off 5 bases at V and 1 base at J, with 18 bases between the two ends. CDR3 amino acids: CASSKRGAGVSNQPQHF. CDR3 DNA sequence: TGTGCCAGCAGTAAAAGGGGGGCAGGGGTGAGCAATCAGCCCCAGCATTTT.

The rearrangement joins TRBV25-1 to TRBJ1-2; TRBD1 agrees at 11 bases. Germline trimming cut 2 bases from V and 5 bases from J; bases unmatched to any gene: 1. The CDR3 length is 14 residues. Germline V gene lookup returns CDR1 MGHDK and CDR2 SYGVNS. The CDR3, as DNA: TGTGCCAGCAGTGAAGGACAGGGGGCGTATGGCTACACCTTC. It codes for CASSEGQGAYGYTF.

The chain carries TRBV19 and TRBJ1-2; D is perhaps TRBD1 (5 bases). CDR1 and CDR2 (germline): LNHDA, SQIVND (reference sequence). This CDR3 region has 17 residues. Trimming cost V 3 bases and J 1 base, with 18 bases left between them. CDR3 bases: TGTGCCAGTAGTATTGGGGCAGGGCGGCACCTTAACTATGGCTACACCTTC. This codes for CASSIGAGRHLNYGYTF.

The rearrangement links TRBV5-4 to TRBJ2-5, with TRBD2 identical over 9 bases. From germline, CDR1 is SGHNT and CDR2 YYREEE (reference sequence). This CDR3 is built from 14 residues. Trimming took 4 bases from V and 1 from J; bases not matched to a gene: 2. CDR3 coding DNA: TGTGCCAGCAGCCCGACTAGCGGCCAAGAGACCCAGTACTTC. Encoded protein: CASSPTSGQETQYF.

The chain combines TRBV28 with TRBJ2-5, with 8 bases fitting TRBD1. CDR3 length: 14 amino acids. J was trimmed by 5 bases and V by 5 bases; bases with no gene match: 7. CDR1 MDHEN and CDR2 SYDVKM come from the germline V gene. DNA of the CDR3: TGTGCCAGCAGTGAACCAGGGGGCAGGGAGACCCAGTACTTC. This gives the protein CASSEPGGRETQYF.

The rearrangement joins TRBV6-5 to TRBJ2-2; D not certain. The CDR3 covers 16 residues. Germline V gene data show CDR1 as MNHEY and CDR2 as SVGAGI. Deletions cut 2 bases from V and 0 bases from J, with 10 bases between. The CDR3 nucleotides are TGTGCCAGCAGTTACGGTCGCATCACGAACACCGGGGAGCTGTTTTTT. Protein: CASSYGRITNTGELFF.

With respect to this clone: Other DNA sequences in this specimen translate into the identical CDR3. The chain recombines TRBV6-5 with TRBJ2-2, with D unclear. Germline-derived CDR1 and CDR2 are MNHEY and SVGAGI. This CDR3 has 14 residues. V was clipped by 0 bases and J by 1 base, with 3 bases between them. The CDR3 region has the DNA TGTGCCAGCAGTTACTCTCGGAACACCGGGGAGCTGTTTTTT. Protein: CASSYSRNTGELFF.